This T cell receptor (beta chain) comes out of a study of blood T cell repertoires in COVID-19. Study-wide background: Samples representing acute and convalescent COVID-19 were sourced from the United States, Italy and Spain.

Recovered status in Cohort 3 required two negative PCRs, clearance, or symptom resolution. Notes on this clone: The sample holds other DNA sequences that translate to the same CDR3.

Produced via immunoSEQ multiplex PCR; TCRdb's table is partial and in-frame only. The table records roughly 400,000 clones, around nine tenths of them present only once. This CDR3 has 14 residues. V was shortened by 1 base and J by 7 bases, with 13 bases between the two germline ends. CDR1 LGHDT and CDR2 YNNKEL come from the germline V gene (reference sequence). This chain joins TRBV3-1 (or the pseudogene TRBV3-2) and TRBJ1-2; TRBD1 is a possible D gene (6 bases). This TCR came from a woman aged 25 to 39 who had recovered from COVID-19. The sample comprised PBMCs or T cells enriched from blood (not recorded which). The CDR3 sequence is CASSQGGRGTGYTF. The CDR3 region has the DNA TGTGCCAGCAGCCAAGGAGGCAGGGGAACTGGCTACACCTTC.